This paragraph covers one TCR beta chain sequence. It lacks a known antigen. Base-call qualities are not available, and no considerably larger clone is one nucleotide away. Set within a cohort of healthcare workers in London, UK, this nested case-control study involved weekly PCR testing of nasopharyngeal swabs along with blood sampling. Healthcare workers were recruited during the week of the UK lockdown, between 23 and 31 March 2020, and followed weekly for up to roughly 16 weeks. As encoded in the germline V gene, CDR1 is MNHEY while CDR2 is SVGAGI. V lost 7 bases and J lost 4 bases, and the count of bases not matched to a germline gene is 7. CDR3 length: 14 amino acids, cysteine to phenylalanine. Of the read, only the CDR3 DNA is kept; its 42 bases are in frame from base 1. This sample was taken from a study of early T cells in non-severe SARS-CoV-2 infection (dated by TCRdb to the early 2020s). Describing the broader study: Bulk RNA from unsorted whole blood was used for TCR sequencing, so alpha and beta chains could not be paired. The paper as a whole reports these results and caveats: Matching against VDJdb was skewed toward anti-spike CD8 responses, likely underestimated virus-specific expansions, and missed private and CD4 specificities.

The library was obtained by 5' RACE. Sequenced using a NextSeq 500. Unique molecular identifiers were attached to individual cDNA molecules in the TCR library protocol so that sequencing error and PCR bias could be corrected. Sequencing covered both TCR alpha and beta chains, and within each sample the abundances of alpha and beta sequences were tightly co-correlated. The authors processed their data as follows. Decombinator V4 was used to perform V gene, J gene and CDR3 annotation of TCR sequences. Expanded TCRs were defined as changing significantly between any two time points under a Poisson model with p below 0.0001. TCR abundances were normalised to the total number of TCRs sequenced per sample and expressed as counts per million. TRAV1-2 paired with TRAJ12, TRAJ20 or TRAJ33 defined MAIT TCRs, while TRAV10 paired with TRAJ18 defined iNKT TCRs. VDJdb, accessed 1 November 2021, was searched for CMV, EBV and SARS-CoV-2 annotated TCRs, with TCRs annotated for multiple antigens excluded. TCRdb cleaned the public reads at Q25 with fastp, built clones with MiXCR and kept in-frame beta chains. Rows merge per CDR3 protein into single entries with the most common DNA and genes. TCRdb assigned the V and J calls; the authors' analysis was not used. Recorded for this sample are tens of thousands of distinct CDR3 sequences; about 14% of them occurred a single time. Approximately 4% of the sample is in the top ten clones.

The specimen comprised whole blood, sampled at baseline. This chain joins TRBV6-5 to TRBJ2-7; a stretch of 10 junction bases matches TRBD2. The sequence came from an adult who was a healthcare worker with PCR-confirmed SARS-CoV-2 infection or an uninfected control (not recorded which). The DNA sequence reads TGTGCCAGCATGGCGCTAGCGGGAGAATACGAGCAGTACTTC. This is translated as CASMALAGEYEQYF.